The subject of this entry is one T cell receptor beta chain. TCRdb called the 5' RACE reads again in MiXCR, with one record for every CDR3 protein. The repertoire holds tens of thousands of distinct CDR3 sequences, with about 28% as singletons. The CDR3 runs 15 residues. Germline CDR1 LGHNA, CDR2 YSLEER. V gave up 4 bases and J gave up 5 bases; unmatched junction bases: 3. The TCR sequence derives from a female donor with breast cancer. The sequenced sample was naive CD4+ T cells sorted from blood. Subset meaning: naive CD4+ T cells, CD4+CD45RA+CD25-. The chain carries TRBV4-3 and TRBJ2-7; 15 bases are shared with TRBD2. CDR3 sequence: CASSLGLAGGDEQYF. DNA of the CDR3: TGCGCCAGCAGCCTGGGACTAGCGGGAGGTGACGAGCAGTACTTC.